This T cell receptor beta chain was captured by sequencing in a study of blood T cell repertoires in COVID-19. In the study overall: Sites in the United States, Italy and Spain provided acute and convalescent COVID-19 samples. In each case, the material was cDNA or gDNA derived from T cells, B-cell-depleted T cells, or PBMCs.

Study processing details: Estimation of nucleated cell counts was performed using reference gene primer amplification. TCRdb's copy holds only in-frame clones and misses some; the assay was immunoSEQ multiplex PCR. V, J and clone size are taken as reported in that table, and D and trimming were inferred from the DNA itself. The sample consists of about 240,000 clones, roughly 80% of them appearing once. Germline CDR1 reads MNHNY; CDR2 reads SVGAGI (reference sequence). V lost 10 bases to trimming and J lost 4 bases, with 19 bases between them. This CDR3 has 14 amino acids. This clone showed up just once.

The chain links TRBV6-6 to TRBJ2-5, with a possible D match to TRBD2 (7 bases). This clonotype originated in a woman aged 55-70 years with active or convalescent COVID-19. The sequencing input was peripheral blood. CDR3 in DNA: TGTGCCACCGAGCAGTGGGGGGGCCGAGAGACCCAGTACTTC. It yields the protein CATEQWGGRETQYF.